The clone carrying this T cell receptor beta chain turned up a few times. The data originate from a study of blood T cells in healthy people across ages. CDR3 length equals 14 residues. V gave up 1 base and J gave up 3 bases, with 7 bases separating them. The second PCR ran roughly 7 to 12 cycles with a sample-barcoded 5' primer and J-beta primers. Each CDR3 protein is one row after TCRdb ran MiXCR on the 5' RACE reads. The sample contains 650,000 to 1,000,000 distinct CDR3 sequences, about 46% of which appear only once. The sample consisted of blood. The source of this sequence is a man aged 80 or over in good health. V usage is TRBV12-3 or TRBV12-4 and J usage is TRBJ1-5; no definite D call. CDR3 coding DNA: TGTGCCAGCAGTTTAGGCGGGGTCAATCAGCCCCAGCATTTT. It codes for CASSLGGVNQPQHF.